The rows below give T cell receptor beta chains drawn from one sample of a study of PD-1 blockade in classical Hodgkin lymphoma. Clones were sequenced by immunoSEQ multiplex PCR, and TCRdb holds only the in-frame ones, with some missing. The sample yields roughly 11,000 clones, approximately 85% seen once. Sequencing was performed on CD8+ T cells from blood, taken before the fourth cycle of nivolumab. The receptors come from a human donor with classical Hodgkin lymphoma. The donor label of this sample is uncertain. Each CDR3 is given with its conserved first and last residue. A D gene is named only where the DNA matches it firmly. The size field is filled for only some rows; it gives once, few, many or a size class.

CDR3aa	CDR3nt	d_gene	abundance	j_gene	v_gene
CASSYRGTYEQYF	TGTGCCAGCAGTTACAGGGGCACCTACGAGCAGTACTTC	TRBD1	-	TRBJ2-7	TRBV27
CAWSVRNTEAFF	TGTGCCTGGAGTGTACGCAACACTGAAGCTTTCTTT	-	-	TRBJ1-1	TRBV30
CASSPHLAGVGETQYF	TGTGCCAGCAGCCCCCACCTAGCGGGAGTTGGAGAGACCCAGTACTTC	TRBD2	-	TRBJ2-5	TRBV9
CASSIGRAIVNEQFF	TGTGCCAGTAGTATAGGGAGGGCCATTGTAAATGAGCAGTTCTTC	-	-	TRBJ2-1	TRBV19
CASSQPGLGNEQFF	TGCGCCAGCAGCCAGCCAGGACTTGGGAATGAGCAGTTCTTC	-	-	TRBJ2-1	TRBV4-3
CATSRELGAGEAFF	TGTGCCACCAGCAGGGAGCTGGGGGCAGGTGAAGCTTTCTTT	-	-	TRBJ1-1	TRBV15
CASSLGGLEQYF	TGTGCCAGCAGTTTAGGAGGGCTCGAGCAGTACTTC	-	few	TRBJ2-7	TRBV27
CASSPRIRTYNEQFF	TGTGCCAGCAGTCCCCGAATAAGGACATACAATGAGCAGTTCTTC	-	-	TRBJ2-1	TRBV27
CASSPRGTSSTYEQYF	TGTGCCAGCAGCCCTAGGGGGACTAGCAGTACCTACGAGCAGTACTTC	TRBD2	-	TRBJ2-7	TRBV7-9
CASRSTDYEQYF	TGTGCCAGCAGATCGACCGATTACGAGCAGTACTTC	-	-	TRBJ2-7	TRBV5-4
CASSFGGSPDNEQFF	TGTGCCAGCAGCTTCGGCGGGTCTCCAGACAATGAGCAGTTCTTC	-	-	TRBJ2-1	TRBV7-2
CASSLSFGSLNTEAFF	TGTGCCAGCAGCTTATCCTTTGGGAGTCTGAACACTGAAGCTTTCTTT	-	-	TRBJ1-1	TRBV7-9
CASSPGGESIQYF	TGTGCCAGCAGCCCGGGGGGGGAAAGCATTCAGTACTTC	TRBD2	-	TRBJ2-4	TRBV11-2
CASSLRPSEQYF	TGTGCCAGCAGCTTAAGACCTAGCGAGCAGTACTTC	-	-	TRBJ2-7	TRBV7-9
CASSPPGSTDTQYF	TGTGCCAGCAGCCCCCCTGGGTCTACAGATACGCAGTATTTT	-	-	TRBJ2-3	TRBV7-9
CASSLGWGLTGELFF	TGCGCCAGCAGCTTGGGATGGGGGCTGACCGGGGAGCTGTTTTTT	-	-	TRBJ2-2	TRBV5-1
CASRPFVSGEAFF	TGTGCCAGCAGGCCGTTTGTCAGCGGCGAAGCTTTCTTT	-	-	TRBJ1-1	TRBV6-5
CASSGWEGRDTQYF	TGTGCCAGCAGTGGGTGGGAGGGCCGAGATACGCAGTATTTT	TRBD2	-	TRBJ2-3	TRBV6-1
CASSSPVGGDTEAFF	TGTGCCAGCAGTTCCCCCGTAGGGGGGGACACTGAAGCTTTCTTT	-	-	TRBJ1-1	TRBV28
CASSIRAAEPQHF	TGTGCCAGTAGTATCCGGGCCGCGGAGCCCCAGCATTTT	-	-	TRBJ1-5	TRBV19
CASSLDPSWTPSYNEQFF	TGTGCCAGCAGCTTGGACCCGTCCTGGACCCCCTCCTACAATGAGCAGTTCTTC	-	-	TRBJ2-1	TRBV5-6
CASSEPTSGQETQYF	TGTGCCAGCAGTGAGCCGACTAGCGGCCAAGAGACCCAGTACTTC	TRBD2	-	TRBJ2-5	TRBV25-1
CASSVTGVGTEQYF	TGCGCCAGCAGTGTCACGGGAGTTGGGACCGAGCAGTACTTC	-	few	TRBJ2-7	TRBV10-1
CASSYSEQLAKNIQYF	TGTGCCAGCAGCTACTCGGAGCAACTAGCCAAAAACATTCAGTACTTC	-	once	TRBJ2-4	TRBV7-8
CASIGASQYNEQFF	TGTGCCAGCATTGGTGCGAGCCAATACAATGAGCAGTTCTTC	-	-	TRBJ2-1	TRBV2
CASITGTSGSAGTDTQYF	TGTGCCAGCATCACCGGGACTAGCGGGAGTGCTGGCACAGATACGCAGTATTTT	TRBD2	-	TRBJ2-3	TRBV25-1
CASDDRGGTDTQYF	TGTGCCAGCGACGACAGGGGAGGGACAGATACGCAGTATTTT	-	-	TRBJ2-3	TRBV27
CASSIFSGESGSYGYTF	TGTGCCAGTAGTATATTCTCAGGGGAGTCTGGGAGCTATGGCTACACCTTC	-	-	TRBJ1-2	TRBV19
CASSQGQGANYEQYF	TGTGCCAGCAGCCAGGGACAGGGGGCTAACTACGAGCAGTACTTC	TRBD1	-	TRBJ2-7	TRBV7-9